In this sample, the clone carrying this T cell receptor (beta chain) turned up once. The data originate from a study of blood T cell repertoires in COVID-19. Looking at the study overall: Collection of acute and convalescent COVID-19 samples took place in the United States, Italy and Spain. PBMCs, B-cell-depleted T cells, or T cells were the source of the cDNA or gDNA that made up the material.

As handled by the study authors: Using reference gene primer amplification, nucleated cell counts were estimated. Sequencing used immunoSEQ multiplex PCR; TCRdb keeps in-frame clones, though not all of them. V, J and clone size were drawn from that table, and D and trimming were deduced from the DNA. In the table there are roughly 30,000 clones, about 88% of which are singletons. CDR3 size: 14 residues. Germline assignment: CDR1 SNHLY and CDR2 FYNNEI. V was trimmed by 1 base and J by 7 bases, leaving 11 bases between them. The sequence derives from a man between 65 and 85 years old with acute or convalescent COVID-19. Sequenced material: peripheral blood. The rearrangement joins TRBV2 to TRBJ1-5; the D gene is possibly TRBD1 (5 bases). The CDR3 protein is CASSEGSGIQPQHF. CDR3 nucleotides: TGTGCCAGCAGTGAAGGGTCAGGGATACAGCCCCAGCATTTT.